What follows are 2 T cell receptor beta chains derived from one specimen sequenced in a study of cytomegalovirus exposure and HLA in healthy donors. The PCR ran on 60 Vbeta and 13 Jbeta primers. TCRdb's table, derived via immunoSEQ multiplex PCR, lists solely in-frame clones and lacks some. In all, the sample yields fewer than 150,000 clones. Sequencing was performed on PBMCs. All receptors derive from a man aged 40-50 years in good health and CMV-seronegative.

This sequence joins TRBV7-9 and TRBJ2-5; D gene ambiguous. The CDR3 extends over 13 amino acids. Germline assignment: CDR1 SEHNR and CDR2 FQNEAQ (reference sequence). Trimming took off 0 bases at V and 7 bases at J, with 9 bases between the two ends. DNA of the CDR3: TGTGCCAGCAGCTTAGCCAGTACATGGACCCAGTACTTC. This translates into CASSLASTWTQYF.

The chain uses TRBV6-6 and TRBJ1-2, with 8 bases that match TRBD1. The CDR3 has 16 amino acids. J gave up 0 bases and V 5 bases, and 8 bases lay outside the gene matches. Germline V lookup: CDR1 MNHNY, CDR2 SVGAGI (reference sequence). DNA of the CDR3: TGTGCCAGCAGTCTGCAAACAGGGGGGTCTAACTATGGCTACACCTTC. Translated: CASSLQTGGSNYGYTF.